The rows below give T cell receptor beta chains drawn from one sample of a study of T cell responses to AZD1222 COVID-19 vaccine. Data came from immunoSEQ multiplex PCR; TCRdb stores just in-frame clones and leaves some out. This table has over 70,000 clones, 85% appearing once. This material consisted of peripheral blood, taken on day 0 of AZD1222 vaccination. The receptors here all came from an adult in good health. Each CDR3 is given with its conserved first and last residue. A D gene is named only where the DNA matches it firmly. Size tells how often a clone was seen (once, few, many) or the class of an expanded clone, and some rows leave it out.

TRBV5-5	NA	NA	TRBJ2-7	TGTGCCAGCAGCGCGCCAACCGGGACAAGACCCTACGAGCAGTACTTC	CASSAPTGTRPYEQYF
TRBV6-5	TRBD2	NA	TRBJ2-1	TGTGCCAGCAGTTACTCTACTAGCGGGCGGAATGAGCAGTTCTTC	CASSYSTSGRNEQFF
TRBV6-2/TRBV6-3	NA	NA	TRBJ2-5	TGTGCCAGCAGTTACTCGGAGTCGGGGGCCGGGGAGACCCAGTACTTC	CASSYSESGAGETQYF
TRBV9	NA	NA	TRBJ2-3	TGTGCCAGCAGCGTATCGGCTAGCTATGGGGGTACTAGCACAGATACGCAGTATTTT	CASSVSASYGGTSTDTQYF
TRBV5-1	TRBD1	NA	TRBJ1-1	TGCGCCAGCAGCCCCGGGACAGGGGAAGCTTTCTTT	CASSPGTGEAFF
TRBV7-2	NA	NA	TRBJ1-3	TGTGCCAGCAGCTTAGGGGGGACTGGAAACACCATATATTTT	CASSLGGTGNTIYF
TRBV30	NA	once	TRBJ1-5	TGTGCCTGGAGTGGTGATAGCAATCAGCCCCAGCATTTT	CAWSGDSNQPQHF
TRBV2	NA	NA	TRBJ2-2	TGTGCCAGCAGTGAGTCAGGGAATCGTGGCGGGGAGCTGTTTTTT	CASSESGNRGGELFF
TRBV27	NA	NA	TRBJ2-7	TGTGCCCCCGGGGACATGCAGAGCGAGCAGTACTTC	CAPGDMQSEQYF
TRBV5-1	TRBD1	few	TRBJ1-4	TGCGCCAGCAGCCGGGGACAGGGACAAGAAAAACTGTTTTTT	CASSRGQGQEKLFF
TRBV5-4	NA	NA	TRBJ2-2	TGTGCCAGCAGCTTTAGCCATAACACCGGGGAGCTGTTTTTT	CASSFSHNTGELFF
TRBV29-1	NA	once	TRBJ1-3	TGCAGCGTTGAATGGGGAAACACCATATATTTT	CSVEWGNTIYF
TRBV5-1	TRBD1	NA	TRBJ2-5	TGCGCCAGCAGCTCGGGTGCGGGACAGGGCCAAGAGACCCAGTACTTC	CASSSGAGQGQETQYF
TRBV5-1	NA	NA	TRBJ1-1	TGCGCCAGCAGCTTTCACAGGGTGGACACTGAAGCTTTCTTT	CASSFHRVDTEAFF
TRBV9	NA	NA	TRBJ1-3	TGTGCCAGCAGCGTAGAGGCAGGGAGAGGAGGAAACACCATATATTTT	CASSVEAGRGGNTIYF
TRBV6-1	TRBD2	NA	TRBJ2-1	TGTGCCAGCAGTGAAACGGGCGGGGGGCACAATGAGCAGTTCTTC	CASSETGGGHNEQFF
TRBV6-4	NA	NA	TRBJ1-4	TGTGCCACCGCACCTAACAATAACGAAAAACTGTTTTTT	CATAPNNNEKLFF
TRBV9	NA	NA	TRBJ2-3	TGTGCCAGCAGCGTAGATAAGCCGAGCACAGATACGCAGTATTTT	CASSVDKPSTDTQYF
TRBV13	NA	NA	TRBJ1-1	TGTGCCAGCAGCTTCGGGGGCGGTAATCCTGAAGCTTTCTTT	CASSFGGGNPEAFF
TRBV19	NA	NA	TRBJ1-3	TGTGCCAGTAGGCCTTACTCTGGAAACACCATATATTTT	CASRPYSGNTIYF
TRBV7-9	TRBD2	NA	TRBJ2-2	TGTGCCAGCAGCTTCCCCCAGCTAGCGGGAGGGCCGGTTACCGGGGAGCTGTTTTTT	CASSFPQLAGGPVTGELFF
TRBV10-3	NA	NA	TRBJ1-1	TGTGCCATCAGATTGGGAGAGGGGAACACTGAAGCTTTCTTT	CAIRLGEGNTEAFF
TRBV7-2	NA	NA	TRBJ2-7	TGTGCCAGCAGCTTAGACCTAAGGGTCTCCTACGAGCAGTACTTC	CASSLDLRVSYEQYF
TRBV11-2	NA	NA	TRBJ2-6	TGTGCCAGCAGCTCGACGACAGCTGGGGCCAACGTCCTGACTTTC	CASSSTTAGANVLTF
TRBV5-4	NA	NA	TRBJ2-7	TGTGCCAGCAGCTTGGGGGGGGTAGGTCACGAGCAGTACTTC	CASSLGGVGHEQYF
TRBV13	NA	NA	TRBJ2-3	TGTGCCAGCAGACCGAGGGGGGGTTTGCAGTATTTT	CASRPRGGLQYF
TRBV6-5	TRBD1	NA	TRBJ1-1	TGTGCCAGCAGAATCCAGGGGGCGAGTGAAGCTTTCTTT	CASRIQGASEAFF
TRBV27	NA	NA	TRBJ1-1	TGTGCCAGCTCAGACAGTCCCAAGGGCACTGAAGCTTTCTTT	CASSDSPKGTEAFF
TRBV7-8	NA	once	TRBJ2-3	TGTGCCAGCAGCTTAGCGGCAGCCACAGATACGCAGTATTTT	CASSLAAATDTQYF
TRBV27	NA	NA	TRBJ2-3	TGTGCCAGCAGTTTACGAGTCCCAGATACGCAGTATTTT	CASSLRVPDTQYF
TRBV19	NA	NA	TRBJ2-5	TGTGCCAGTAGTATAGCCAGGGGACTTCAAGAGACCCAGTACTTC	CASSIARGLQETQYF
TRBV25-1	NA	NA	TRBJ1-1	TGTGCCAGCAGTGCCTTTTTGGGTATGAACACTGAAGCTTTCTTT	CASSAFLGMNTEAFF
TRBV7-9	NA	NA	TRBJ2-2	TGTGCCAGCAGCCAGAGTTTTGCCGGGGAGCTGTTTTTT	CASSQSFAGELFF
TRBV5-1	TRBD2	NA	TRBJ2-1	TGCGCCAGCAGCTTCCAAGCGGGAACCTACAATGAGCAGTTCTTC	CASSFQAGTYNEQFF
TRBV19	NA	once	TRBJ1-2	TGTGCCAGTAGTATAAGCAGGGCTGACTTCTATGGCTACACCTTC	CASSISRADFYGYTF
TRBV18	TRBD1	NA	TRBJ2-3	TGTGCCAGCTCACCTGGACAGGGGAGCACAGATACGCAGTATTTT	CASSPGQGSTDTQYF
TRBV5-1	NA	NA	TRBJ1-1	TGCGCCAGCAGCTTGGGGGGGCCGGGGACTGAAGCTTTCTTT	CASSLGGPGTEAFF
TRBV11-2	TRBD1	NA	TRBJ2-7	TGTGCCAGCAGCCGCTTCGGGACAGGGGACTACGAGCAGTACTTC	CASSRFGTGDYEQYF
TRBV30	NA	NA	TRBJ2-2	TGTGCATCCCTTGACACCGGGGAGCTGTTTTTT	CASLDTGELFF
TRBV10-3	NA	NA	TRBJ1-2	TGTGCCATCAGACAGGACTCTCATGGCTACACCTTC	CAIRQDSHGYTF
TRBV19	NA	NA	TRBJ1-1	TGTGCCAGTAGTATCCGATTTCGGCCAGGCACGAACACTGAAGCTTTCTTT	CASSIRFRPGTNTEAFF
TRBV5-1	TRBD1	NA	TRBJ1-3	TGCGCCAGCAGCCGGGGACAGGGGGCTTTTTCGGGAGGAAACACCATATATTTT	CASSRGQGAFSGGNTIYF
TRBV18	TRBD2	NA	TRBJ2-3	TGTGCCAGCTCACCGACAGGGTTGAGACTAGCGGGAGGTGTAGGAGATACGCAGTATTTT	CASSPTGLRLAGGVGDTQYF
TRBV5-1	NA	NA	TRBJ1-2	TGCGCCAGCAGCTCTCAACCGAACTATGGCTACACCTTC	CASSSQPNYGYTF
TRBV24-1	TRBD1	NA	TRBJ2-5	TGTGCCACCAGTGAAGGGACAGTCGAGACCCAGTACTTC	CATSEGTVETQYF
TRBV19	NA	NA	TRBJ2-6	TGTGCCAGTAGTATCCCAGGGAACGGGGCCAACGTCCTGACTTTC	CASSIPGNGANVLTF
TRBV3-1/TRBV3-2	NA	NA	TRBJ2-5	TGTGCCAGCAGCCAAGGGGGGGGCTGGGAGACCCAGTACTTC	CASSQGGGWETQYF